This is a list of T cell receptor beta chains from one sample in a study of OX40 agonist ivuxolimab in advanced cancers. This table comes from immunoSEQ multiplex PCR, and its TCRdb copy is limited to in-frame clones, with some not included. Of around 80,000 clones in the sample, 94% were seen once. Sequenced here: CD4+ or CD8+ T cells sorted from blood, sampled in a trial of the OX40 agonist ivuxolimab. These receptors came from an adult with an advanced solid tumor such as melanoma, head and neck, liver or kidney cancer. The CDR3 runs from the conserved cysteine through the conserved F or W.

>TRBJ2-7|TRBV27
CASSLDPGNYEQYF
>TRBJ2-1|TRBV12-5
CASAQNLSPNEQFF
>TRBJ2-7|TRBV6-1
CASRVDGSYEQYF
>TRBJ2-7|TRBV4-2
CASGLDFKSSGSWYEQYF
>TRBJ2-3|TRBV7-7
CASSQTSGRDVSTDTQYF
>TRBJ2-7|TRBV7-6
CASSPAGGAPYEQYF
>TRBJ1-1|TRBV5-4
CASSRWDTLNTEAFF
>TRBJ1-2|TRBV7-8
CASSPWDRVHYGYTF
>TRBJ2-1|TRBV30
CAWSAGDVYNEQFF
>TRBJ1-4|TRBV7-8
CASSLSVGREDEKLFF
>TRBJ1-2|TRBV4-1
CASSQDRTGEGTYYGYTF
>TRBJ1-4|TRBV18
CASSPIGTAVNEKLFF
>TRBJ2-7|TRBV6-6
CASSPSGGDEQYF
>TRBJ2-1|TRBV4-3
CASSQTGQWNEQFF
>TRBJ2-7|TRBV9
CASSQTGSYEQYF
>TRBJ2-3|TRBV7-7
CASSLGGYSRESTDTQYF
>TRBJ2-7|TRBV7-2
CASSSHLGALSYEQYF
>TRBJ1-1|TRBV27
CASSFRDNTEAFF
>TRBJ2-3|TRBV29-1
CSVEKIGQGPEIDTQYF
>TRBJ2-2|TRBV28
CASSFLAGVWNTGELFF
>TRBJ2-2|TRBV11-2
CASSPRGTANTGELFF